The 14 T cell receptor beta chains below were found in one sample sequenced in a study of post-analysis software for immune sequencing data (dated by TCRdb to the mid-2010s). What the research found in general, with its limitations: Roughly 5 TRBV segments, including TRBV5-6, TRBV5-1 and TRBV20-1, were significantly more frequent in patients than controls.

The protocol used for the library was PCR. For sequencing, an Illumina HiSeq 2500 was employed. Unique molecular identifiers were incorporated into TCR beta cDNA libraries to reduce PCR and sequencing biases. TCRdb trimmed public reads at Q25 via fastp, called clones via MiXCR and kept in-frame beta chains. Rows matching on CDR3 protein sequence are summarized as one entry with the most common DNA and genes. The sample table records 550,000 to 700,000 distinct CDR3 sequences; 44% of these occur just once. The ten biggest clones cover 1.5% to 2% of the sample. Their antigens are not known. The source material was blood. The receptors were gathered from a girl aged 5 to 17 with multiple sclerosis.

The chain links TRBV6-5 to TRBJ1-4; TRBD1 is a possible D gene (6 bases). The V gene's germline CDR1 is MNHEY and CDR2 SVGAGI. V lost 0 bases and J 7 bases, leaving 24 bases between the germline ends. The CDR3 length is 19 residues. The CDR3 DNA sequence: TGTGCCAGCAGTTACTCCACCTGGCTCACGGGGGGCAGGAGTGAAAAACTGTTTTTT. It is translated as CASSYSTWLTGGRSEKLFF.

A single count supports this clonotype. The chain carries TRBV29-1 and TRBJ2-7; D remains unclear. The DNA end favors TRBJ2-5, so the J call may be wrong. The CDR3 has 13 residues. CDR1 is SQVTM and CDR2 is ANQGSEA in the germline V gene. The CDR3 DNA reads as TGCAGCGTTGAAGAAAGAGTGGGGGAGACCCAGTACTTC. It encodes CSVEERVGETQYF.

This clonotype appeared many times. The rearrangement uses TRBV12-3 or TRBV12-4 and TRBJ1-1; no definite D call. The CDR3 extends over 13 amino acids. V lost 1 base, J lost 1 base, and 4 bases lay in between. The CDR3 nucleotides read TGTGCCAGCAGTTTAGGACAGAACACTGAAGCTTTCTTT. It specifies CASSLGQNTEAFF.

The table lists this clonotype with a few counts. The rearrangement joins TRBV6-6 to TRBJ2-1, with D perhaps being TRBD1 or TRBD2 (5 bases each). V lost 0 bases, J lost 2 bases, and 14 bases lay in between. The CDR3 runs to 17 residues. CDR1 is MNHNY, CDR2 SVGAGI, per germline (reference sequence). The CDR3 sequence: CASSYSGVGFTYNEQFF. CDR3 coding DNA: TGTGCCAGCAGTTACTCGGGGGTCGGCTTCACCTACAATGAGCAGTTCTTC.

In its sample, this clonotype was seen once. The rearrangement uses TRBV11-2 and TRBJ2-7; D is possibly TRBD1 (6 bases). The germline gives CDR1 SGHAT, CDR2 FQNNGV. Deletions cut 1 base from V and 2 bases from J, with 15 bases between. This CDR3 contains 16 residues. CDR3 amino acids: CASSLGIQGSAYEQYF. CDR3 DNA sequence: TGTGCCAGCAGCTTAGGGATCCAGGGGTCGGCCTACGAGCAGTACTTC.

V usage is TRBV20-1 and J usage is TRBJ2-5; no firm D call. The V end was cut by 3 bases, the J end by 11 bases, with 19 bases between. The length of the CDR3 is 13 residues. Germline V gives CDR1 DFQATT, CDR2 SNEGSKA (reference sequence). The CDR3 nucleotides read TGCAGTGCTAGGGTGTACCCGAGGTTGGAGCAGTACTTC. Its translation: CSARVYPRLEQYF.

This clonotype appeared a few times. The rearrangement links TRBV6-1 to TRBJ2-1, with D hard to call. The CDR3 extends over 16 amino acids. In germline, CDR1 is MNHNS, CDR2 SASEGT. V was cut by 6 bases and J by 4 bases, with 19 bases left in between. This chain's CDR3 is CASRGTVGGLYNEQFF. The DNA for the CDR3 is TGTGCCAGCAGGGGAACTGTGGGTGGGCTGTACAATGAGCAGTTCTTC.

Comments on this clonotype: The junction departs from germline at one end; a sequencing error may be responsible. The chain employs TRBV7-2 and TRBJ2-4; 7 bases fit TRBD1. TRBJ2-7 explains the end of the DNA better; the J call may be wrong. This CDR3 has 15 amino acids. Germline V gives CDR1 SGHTA, CDR2 FQGNSA. The CDR3 sequence: CAGSLMGTAAYEQYF. DNA of the CDR3: TGTGCCGGCAGTCTTATGGGGACAGCCGCCTACGAGCAGTACTTC.

V is TRBV5-1 and J is TRBJ2-5; 12 nucleotides align to TRBD2. The CDR3 sequence is 14 residues long. The trim removed 0 bases at V and 9 bases at J, leaving 3 bases unmatched. Germline values: CDR1 SGHRS, CDR2 YFSETQ. CDR3 sequence: CASSLGLAGEAQYF. CDR3 bases: TGCGCCAGCAGCTTGGGACTAGCGGGGGAGGCCCAGTACTTC.

V and J are TRBV20-1 and TRBJ2-5, with TRBD2 as a possible D gene (5 bases). The better agreement between TRBJ2-7 and the DNA end casts doubt on the J call. This CDR3 region has 13 residues. In germline, CDR1 is DFQATT, CDR2 SNEGSKA (reference sequence). The CDR3 is CSALSGKSYEQYF. DNA of the CDR3: TGCAGTGCTTTATCGGGGAAGAGCTACGAGCAGTACTTC.

This clonotype was counted only a few times. The chain has TRBV6-1 and TRBJ1-2, with D maybe TRBD1 (5 bases). CDR1 and CDR2 from the germline V gene are MNHNS and SASEGT. V was trimmed by 3 bases and J by 5 bases, leaving 10 bases between them. The CDR3 length is 13 residues. The CDR3, as DNA: TGTGCCAGCAGTGAGTTTGACAGTTATGGCTACACCTTC. It encodes CASSEFDSYGYTF.

There are a few counts of this clonotype. The rearrangement uses TRBV3-1 and TRBJ2-1; D is undetermined. The CDR3 runs 15 residues. Germline-derived CDR1 and CDR2 are LGHDT and YNNKEL (reference sequence). V was cut by 4 bases and J by 0 bases, with 10 bases left in between. The CDR3: CASSLYETSYNEQFF. DNA of the CDR3: TGTGCCAGCAGCCTCTATGAAACCTCCTACAATGAGCAGTTCTTC.

The chain's CDR3 is CASSYGGAGYTF. The CDR3 DNA reads as TGTGCCAGCAGTTACGGGGGCGCGGGCTACACCTTC. V and J are TRBV6-5 and TRBJ1-2, with D possibly matching TRBD1 (6 bases). Germline loops: CDR1 MNHEY, CDR2 SVGAGI. V was cut by 2 bases and J by 8 bases, with 9 bases left in between. The CDR3 consists of 12 residues.

This clonotype was detected ten times or more. At one of its ends the junction is not consistent with the germline gene, which may arise from a read error. V is TRBV5-1 and J is TRBJ2-7, with 10 bases fitting TRBD1. CDR3 length: 14 amino acids. The germline gives CDR1 SGHRS, CDR2 YFSETQ. CDR3 in amino acids: CASSSGQGLYEQYF. CDR3 DNA: TGTGCCAGCAGCTCGGGACAGGGGTTATACGAGCAGTACTTC. Full variable domain (outside the CDR3, taken from reference TRBV5-1 and TRBJ2-7): KAGVTQTPRYLIKTRGQQVTLSCSPISGHRSVSWYQQTPGQGLQFLFEYFSETQRNKGNFPGRFSGRQFSNSRSEMNVSTLELGDSALYLCASSSGQGLYEQYFGPGTRLTVT.